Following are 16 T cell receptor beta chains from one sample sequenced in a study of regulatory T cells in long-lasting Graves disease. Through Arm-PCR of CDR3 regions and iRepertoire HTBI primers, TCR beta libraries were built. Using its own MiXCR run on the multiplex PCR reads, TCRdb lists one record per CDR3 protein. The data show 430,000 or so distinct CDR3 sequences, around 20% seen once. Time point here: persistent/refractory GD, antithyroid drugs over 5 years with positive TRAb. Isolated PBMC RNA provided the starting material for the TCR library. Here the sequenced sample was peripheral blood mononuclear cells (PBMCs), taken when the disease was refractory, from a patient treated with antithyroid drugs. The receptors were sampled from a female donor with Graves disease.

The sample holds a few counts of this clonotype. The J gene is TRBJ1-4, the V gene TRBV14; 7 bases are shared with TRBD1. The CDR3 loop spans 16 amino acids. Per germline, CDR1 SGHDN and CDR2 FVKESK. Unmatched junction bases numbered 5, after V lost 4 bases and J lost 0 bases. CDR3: CASSPDRKSTNEKLFF. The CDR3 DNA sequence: TGTGCCAGCAGCCCGGACAGGAAATCAACTAATGAAAAACTGTTTTTT.

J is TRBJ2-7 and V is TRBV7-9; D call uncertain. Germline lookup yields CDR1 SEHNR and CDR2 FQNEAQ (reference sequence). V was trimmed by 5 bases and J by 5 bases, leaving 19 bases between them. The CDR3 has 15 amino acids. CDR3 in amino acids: CASSPVQVAFDEQYF. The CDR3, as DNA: TGTGCCAGCAGCCCCGTGCAGGTAGCTTTTGACGAGCAGTACTTC.

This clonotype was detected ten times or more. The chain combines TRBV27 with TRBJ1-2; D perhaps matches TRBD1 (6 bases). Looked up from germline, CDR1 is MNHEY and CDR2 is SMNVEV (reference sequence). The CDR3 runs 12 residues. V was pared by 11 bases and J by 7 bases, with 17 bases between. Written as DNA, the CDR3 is TGTGCCGTAGGGGGGGGAGTCTTTGGCTACACCTTC. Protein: CAVGGGVFGYTF.

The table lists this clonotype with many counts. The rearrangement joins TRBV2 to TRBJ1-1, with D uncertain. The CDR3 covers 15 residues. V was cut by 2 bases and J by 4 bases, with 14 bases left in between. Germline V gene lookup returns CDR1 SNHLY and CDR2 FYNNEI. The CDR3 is CASSEWDGEATEAFF. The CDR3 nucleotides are TGTGCCAGCAGTGAATGGGATGGTGAAGCCACTGAAGCTTTCTTT.

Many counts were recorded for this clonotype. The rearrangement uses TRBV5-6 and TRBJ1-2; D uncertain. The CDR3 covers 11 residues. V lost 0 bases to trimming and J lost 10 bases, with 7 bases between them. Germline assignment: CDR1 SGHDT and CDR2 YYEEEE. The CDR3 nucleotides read TGTGCCAGCAGCTTGGCGGTTTCCTACACCTTC. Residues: CASSLAVSYTF.

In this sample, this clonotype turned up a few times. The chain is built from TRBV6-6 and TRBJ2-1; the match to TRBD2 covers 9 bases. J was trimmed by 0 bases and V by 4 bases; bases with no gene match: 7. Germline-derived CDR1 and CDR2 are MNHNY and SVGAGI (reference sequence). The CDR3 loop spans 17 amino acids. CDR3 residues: CASSWASGDHSYNEQFF. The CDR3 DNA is TGTGCCAGCAGTTGGGCTAGCGGGGACCACTCCTACAATGAGCAGTTCTTC.

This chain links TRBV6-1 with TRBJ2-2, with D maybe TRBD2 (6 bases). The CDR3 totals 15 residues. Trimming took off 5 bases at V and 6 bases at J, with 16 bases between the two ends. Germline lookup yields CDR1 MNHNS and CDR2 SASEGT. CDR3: CASSPPGSGAGELFF. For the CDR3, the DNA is TGTGCCAGCAGTCCCCCAGGTTCGGGGGCCGGGGAGCTGTTTTTT.

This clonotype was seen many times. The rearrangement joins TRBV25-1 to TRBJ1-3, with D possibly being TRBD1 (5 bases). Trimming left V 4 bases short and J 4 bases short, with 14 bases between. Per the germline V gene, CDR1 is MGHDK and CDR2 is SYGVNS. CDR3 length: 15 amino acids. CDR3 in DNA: TGTGCCAGCAGTGTAGAACGGGGCTCGGGAAACACCATATATTTT. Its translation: CASSVERGSGNTIYF.

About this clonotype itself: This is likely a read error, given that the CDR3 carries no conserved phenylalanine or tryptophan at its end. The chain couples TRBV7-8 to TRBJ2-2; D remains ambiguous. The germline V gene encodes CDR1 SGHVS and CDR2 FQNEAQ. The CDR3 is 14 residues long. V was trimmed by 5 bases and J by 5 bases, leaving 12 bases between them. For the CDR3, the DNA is TGTGCCAGCAGCACAGATTCCCGAACCGGGGAGCTGTTTCTT. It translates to CASSTDSRTGELFL.

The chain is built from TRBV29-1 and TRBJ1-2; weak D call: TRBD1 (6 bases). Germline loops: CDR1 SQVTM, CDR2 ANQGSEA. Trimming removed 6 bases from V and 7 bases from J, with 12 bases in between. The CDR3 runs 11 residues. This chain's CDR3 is CSVTDSIGYTF. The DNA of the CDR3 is TGCAGCGTGACGGACAGTATTGGCTACACCTTC.

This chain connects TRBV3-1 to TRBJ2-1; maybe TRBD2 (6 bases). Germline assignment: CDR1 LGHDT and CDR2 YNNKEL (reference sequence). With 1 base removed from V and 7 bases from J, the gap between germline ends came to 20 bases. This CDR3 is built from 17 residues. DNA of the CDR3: TGTGCCAGCAGCCAAGCTAAAGTGACTAGACGTTCGAATGAGCAGTTCTTC. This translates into CASSQAKVTRRSNEQFF.

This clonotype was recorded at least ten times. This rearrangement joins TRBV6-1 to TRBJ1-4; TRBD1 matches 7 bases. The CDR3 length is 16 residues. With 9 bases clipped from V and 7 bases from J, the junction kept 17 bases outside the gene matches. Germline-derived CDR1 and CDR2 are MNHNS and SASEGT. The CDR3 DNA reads TGTGCCAGTGCCGGGACAGCCTATGCCCGGGGTGAAAAACTGTTTTTT. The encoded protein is CASAGTAYARGEKLFF.

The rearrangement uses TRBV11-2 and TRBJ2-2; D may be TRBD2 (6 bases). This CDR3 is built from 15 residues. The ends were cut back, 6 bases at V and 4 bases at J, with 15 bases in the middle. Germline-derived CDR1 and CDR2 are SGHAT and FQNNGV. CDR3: CASRGRESSTGELFF. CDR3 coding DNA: TGTGCCAGCAGAGGACGGGAGTCGAGCACCGGGGAGCTGTTTTTT.

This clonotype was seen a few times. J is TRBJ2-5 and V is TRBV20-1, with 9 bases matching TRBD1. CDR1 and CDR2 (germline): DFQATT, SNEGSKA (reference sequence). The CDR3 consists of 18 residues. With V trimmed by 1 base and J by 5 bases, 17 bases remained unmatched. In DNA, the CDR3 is TGCAGTGCTAGAGCCCTCCCGACGACAGGGGGGGGGGGGGAGACCCAGTACTTC. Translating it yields CSARALPTTGGGGETQYF.

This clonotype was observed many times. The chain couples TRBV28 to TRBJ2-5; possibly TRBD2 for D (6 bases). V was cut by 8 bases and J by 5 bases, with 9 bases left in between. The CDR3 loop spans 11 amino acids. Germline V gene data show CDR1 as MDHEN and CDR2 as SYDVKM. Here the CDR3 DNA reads TGTGCCAGCGCAGGGAGGGAGACCCAGTACTTC. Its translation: CASAGRETQYF.

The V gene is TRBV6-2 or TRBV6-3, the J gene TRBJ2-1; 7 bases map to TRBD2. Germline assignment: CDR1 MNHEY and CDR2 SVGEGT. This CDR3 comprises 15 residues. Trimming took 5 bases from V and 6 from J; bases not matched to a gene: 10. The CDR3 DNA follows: TGTGCCAGCAGTACGGGGGGAGGAGGTCGCAATGAGCAGTTCTTC. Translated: CASSTGGGGRNEQFF.